This T cell receptor (beta chain) was retrieved from a study of blood T cells in healthy people across ages. The study's findings and limits: Naive CD4+ cell counts and diversity both ran higher in long-lived than in aged donors.

From germline, CDR1 is LGHDT and CDR2 YNNKEL (reference sequence). This CDR3 region has 12 residues. Each sample provided at least 6 micrograms of extracted total RNA. A remark on this clonotype: Its specificity is not known. Germline and junction disagree at one end, which may indicate a read error.

The second PCR ran 7 to 11 cycles with a sample-barcoded 5' primer and J-beta primers. Each CDR3 protein gets one entry after TCRdb re-called the 5' RACE reads with MiXCR. The sample comprises approximately 830,000 distinct CDR3 sequences, around 68% of which are singletons, and around a quarter rests with the top ten. The receptor was isolated from a young man in good health. The chain joins TRBV3-1 to TRBJ1-2; maybe TRBD1 (5 bases). The sequencing sample was made of blood. CDR3 DNA sequence: TGTGCCAGTAGCCAAGGGGACTGTGGCTACACCTTC. Its protein product is CASSQGDCGYTF. Based on the CDR3 plus reference TRBV3-1 and TRBJ1-2, the full variable domain is DTAVSQTPKYLVTQMGNDKSIKCEQNLGHDTMYWYKQDSKKFLKIMFSYNNKELIINETVPNRFSPKSPDKAHLNLHINSLELGDSAVYFCASSQGDCGYTFGSGTRLTVV.